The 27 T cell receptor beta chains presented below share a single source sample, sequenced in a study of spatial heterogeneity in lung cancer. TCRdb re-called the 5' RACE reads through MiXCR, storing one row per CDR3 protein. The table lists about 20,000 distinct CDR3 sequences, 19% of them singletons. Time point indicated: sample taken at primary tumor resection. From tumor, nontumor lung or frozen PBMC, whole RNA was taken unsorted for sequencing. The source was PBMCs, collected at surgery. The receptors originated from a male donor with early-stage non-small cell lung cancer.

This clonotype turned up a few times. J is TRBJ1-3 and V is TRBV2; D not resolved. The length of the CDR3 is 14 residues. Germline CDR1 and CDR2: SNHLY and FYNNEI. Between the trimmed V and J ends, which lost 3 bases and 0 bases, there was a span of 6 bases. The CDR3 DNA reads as TGTGCCAGCAGTGACATGAGCTCTGGAAACACCATATATTTT. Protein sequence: CASSDMSSGNTIYF.

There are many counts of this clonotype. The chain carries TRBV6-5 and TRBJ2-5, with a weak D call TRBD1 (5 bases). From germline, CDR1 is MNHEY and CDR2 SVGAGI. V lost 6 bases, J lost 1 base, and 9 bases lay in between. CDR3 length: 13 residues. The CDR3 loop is CASSRTLQETQYF. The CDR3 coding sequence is TGTGCCAGCAGCCGGACACTCCAAGAGACCCAGTACTTC.

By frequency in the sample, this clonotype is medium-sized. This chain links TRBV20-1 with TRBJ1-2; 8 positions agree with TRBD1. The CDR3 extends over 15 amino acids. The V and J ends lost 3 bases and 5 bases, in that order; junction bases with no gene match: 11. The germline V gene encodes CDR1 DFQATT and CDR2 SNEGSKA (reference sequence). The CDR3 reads CSARVLGQGGYGYTF. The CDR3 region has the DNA TGCAGTGCTAGGGTCCTCGGACAGGGAGGGTATGGCTACACCTTC.

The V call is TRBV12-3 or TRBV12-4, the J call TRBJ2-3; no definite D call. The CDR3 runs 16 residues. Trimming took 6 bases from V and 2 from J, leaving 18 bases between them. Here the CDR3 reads CASSVGSTTITDTQYF. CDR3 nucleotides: TGTGCCAGCAGCGTGGGAAGTACGACCATCACAGATACGCAGTATTTT.

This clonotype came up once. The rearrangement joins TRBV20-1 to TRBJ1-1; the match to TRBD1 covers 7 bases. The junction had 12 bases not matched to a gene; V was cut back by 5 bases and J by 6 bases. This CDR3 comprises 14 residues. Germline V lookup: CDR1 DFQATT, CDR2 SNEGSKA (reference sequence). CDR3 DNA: TGCAGTGCTTTTCCAAGGACAGGCGGTCCTGAAGCTTTCTTT. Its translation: CSAFPRTGGPEAFF.

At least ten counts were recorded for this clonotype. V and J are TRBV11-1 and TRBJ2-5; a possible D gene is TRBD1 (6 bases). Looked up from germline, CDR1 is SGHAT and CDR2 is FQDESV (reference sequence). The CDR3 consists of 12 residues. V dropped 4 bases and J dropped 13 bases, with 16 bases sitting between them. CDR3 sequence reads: CASSSGHSTMYF. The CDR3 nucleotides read TGTGCCAGCAGCTCGGGACACTCCACGATGTACTTC.

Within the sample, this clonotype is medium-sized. The chain's CDR3 is CASSLGGVDTEAFF. The CDR3 DNA is TGTGCCAGCAGTTTAGGGGGGGTAGACACTGAAGCTTTCTTT. This chain uses TRBV12-3 or TRBV12-4 with TRBJ1-1, with a weak D call TRBD1 (5 bases). There are 14 residues in the CDR3. The ends were cut back, 1 base at V and 3 bases at J, with 9 bases in the middle.

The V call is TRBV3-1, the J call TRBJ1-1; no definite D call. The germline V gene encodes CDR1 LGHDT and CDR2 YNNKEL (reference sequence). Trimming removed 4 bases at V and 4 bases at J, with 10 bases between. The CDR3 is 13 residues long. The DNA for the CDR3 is TGTGCCAGCAGCCCCCTCGAGGGCACTGAAGCTTTCTTT. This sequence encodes CASSPLEGTEAFF.

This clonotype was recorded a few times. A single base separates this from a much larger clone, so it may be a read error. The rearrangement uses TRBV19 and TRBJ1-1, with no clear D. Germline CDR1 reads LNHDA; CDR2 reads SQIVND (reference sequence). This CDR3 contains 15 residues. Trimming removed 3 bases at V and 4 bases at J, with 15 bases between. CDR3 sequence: CASSMCAREGTEAFF. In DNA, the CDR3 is TGTGCCAGTAGTATGTGCGCCCGGGAAGGCACTGAAGCTTTCTTT.

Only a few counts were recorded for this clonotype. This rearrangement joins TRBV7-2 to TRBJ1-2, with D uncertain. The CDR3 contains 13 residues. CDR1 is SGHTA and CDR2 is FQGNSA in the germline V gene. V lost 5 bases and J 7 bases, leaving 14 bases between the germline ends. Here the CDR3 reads CASSPLPVSGYTF. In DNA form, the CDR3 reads TGTGCCAGCAGCCCTCTCCCGGTCAGTGGCTACACCTTC.

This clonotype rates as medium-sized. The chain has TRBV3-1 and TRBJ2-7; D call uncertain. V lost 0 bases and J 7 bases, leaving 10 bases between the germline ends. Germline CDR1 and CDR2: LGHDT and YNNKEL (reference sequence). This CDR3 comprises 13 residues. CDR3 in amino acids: CASSQDGILEQYF. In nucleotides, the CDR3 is TGTGCCAGCAGCCAAGATGGGATATTGGAGCAGTACTTC.

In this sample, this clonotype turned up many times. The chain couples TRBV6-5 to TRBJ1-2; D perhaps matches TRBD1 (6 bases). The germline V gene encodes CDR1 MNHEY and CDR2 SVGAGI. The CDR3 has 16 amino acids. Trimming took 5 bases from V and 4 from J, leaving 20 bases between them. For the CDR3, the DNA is TGTGCCAGCAGTCCCCTCGGGGGGGGCGTCGGCTATGGCTACACCTTC. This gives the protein CASSPLGGGVGYGYTF.

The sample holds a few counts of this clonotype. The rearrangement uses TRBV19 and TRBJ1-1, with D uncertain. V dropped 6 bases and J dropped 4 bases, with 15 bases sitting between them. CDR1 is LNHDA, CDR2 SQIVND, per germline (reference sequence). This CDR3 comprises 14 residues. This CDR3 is CASSAALEGTEAFF. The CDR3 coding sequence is TGTGCCAGTAGCGCGGCTCTTGAGGGCACTGAAGCTTTCTTT.

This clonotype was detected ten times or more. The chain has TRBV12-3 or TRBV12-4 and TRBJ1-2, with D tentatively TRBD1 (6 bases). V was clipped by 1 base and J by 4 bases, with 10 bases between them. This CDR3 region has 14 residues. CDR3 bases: TGTGCCAGCAGTTTAGGCACAGGGACCTATGGCTACACCTTC. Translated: CASSLGTGTYGYTF.

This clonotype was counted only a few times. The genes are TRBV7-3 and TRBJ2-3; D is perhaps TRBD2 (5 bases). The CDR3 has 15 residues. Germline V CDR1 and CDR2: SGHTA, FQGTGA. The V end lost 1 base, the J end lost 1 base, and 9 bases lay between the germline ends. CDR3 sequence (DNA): TGTGCCAGCAGCTTAAAGAGGGCAGGCACAGATACGCAGTATTTT. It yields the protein CASSLKRAGTDTQYF.

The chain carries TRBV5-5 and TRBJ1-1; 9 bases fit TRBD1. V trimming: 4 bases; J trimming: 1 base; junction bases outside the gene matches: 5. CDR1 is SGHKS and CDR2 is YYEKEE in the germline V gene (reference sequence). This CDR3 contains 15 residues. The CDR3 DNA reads TGTGCCAGCAGCCTCATGGGACAGGGGAACACTGAAGCTTTCTTT. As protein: CASSLMGQGNTEAFF.

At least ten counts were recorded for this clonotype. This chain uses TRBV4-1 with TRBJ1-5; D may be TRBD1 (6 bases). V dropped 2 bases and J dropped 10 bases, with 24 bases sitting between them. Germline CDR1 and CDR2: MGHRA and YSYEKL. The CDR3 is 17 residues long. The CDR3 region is CASSQIPDSGTLIPQHF. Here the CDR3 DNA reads TGCGCCAGCAGCCAAATACCCGATTCCGGGACACTCATCCCCCAGCATTTT.

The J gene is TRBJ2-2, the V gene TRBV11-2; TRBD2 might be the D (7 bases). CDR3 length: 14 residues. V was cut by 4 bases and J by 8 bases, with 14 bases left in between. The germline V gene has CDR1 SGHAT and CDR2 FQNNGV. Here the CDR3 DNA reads TGTGCCAGCAGCTCCGGAGGGGGGGCAGGGGAGCTGTTTTTT. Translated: CASSSGGGAGELFF.

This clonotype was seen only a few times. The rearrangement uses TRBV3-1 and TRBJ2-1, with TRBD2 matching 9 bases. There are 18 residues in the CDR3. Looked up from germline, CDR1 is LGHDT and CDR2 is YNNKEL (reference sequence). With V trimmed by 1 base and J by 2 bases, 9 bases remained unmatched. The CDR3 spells CASSQALRAGGTYNEQFF. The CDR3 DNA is TGTGCCAGCAGCCAAGCCTTGAGAGCGGGGGGCACCTACAATGAGCAGTTCTTC.

The CDR3 region is CASSLVGGSYNEQFF. CDR3 nucleotides: TGCGCCAGCAGCTTGGTCGGGGGCTCCTACAATGAGCAGTTCTTC. The chain is built from TRBV5-1 and TRBJ2-1; D possibly corresponds to TRBD2 (6 bases). The CDR3 runs to 15 residues. CDR1 and CDR2 (germline): SGHRS, YFSETQ. V lost 0 bases and J 0 bases, leaving 7 bases between the germline ends.

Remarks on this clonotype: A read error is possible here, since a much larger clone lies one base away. The CDR3 sequence is CASSVQGYGYTF. CDR3 DNA: TGTGCCAGCAGTGTACAGGGTTATGGCTACACCTTC. The chain uses TRBV25-1 and TRBJ1-2; perhaps TRBD1 as D (6 bases). V dropped 4 bases and J dropped 5 bases, with 8 bases sitting between them. The CDR3 sequence is 12 residues long. Germline-derived CDR1 and CDR2 are MGHDK and SYGVNS.

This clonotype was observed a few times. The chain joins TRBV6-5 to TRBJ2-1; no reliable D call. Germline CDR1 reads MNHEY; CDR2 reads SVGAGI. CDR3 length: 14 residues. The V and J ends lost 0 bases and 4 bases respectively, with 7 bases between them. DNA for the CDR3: TGTGCCAGCAGTTACTCTTCCCAGTACAATGAGCAGTTCTTC. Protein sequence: CASSYSSQYNEQFF.

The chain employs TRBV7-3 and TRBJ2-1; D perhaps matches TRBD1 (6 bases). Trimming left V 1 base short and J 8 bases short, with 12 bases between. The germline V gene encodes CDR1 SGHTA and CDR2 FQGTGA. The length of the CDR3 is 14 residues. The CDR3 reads CASSLRDRRDEQFF. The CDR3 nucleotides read TGTGCCAGCAGCTTAAGAGACAGGCGAGATGAGCAGTTCTTC.

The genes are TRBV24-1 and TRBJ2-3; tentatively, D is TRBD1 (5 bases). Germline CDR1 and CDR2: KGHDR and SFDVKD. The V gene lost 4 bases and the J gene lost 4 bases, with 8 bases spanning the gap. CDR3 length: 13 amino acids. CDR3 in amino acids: CATSDDSSDTQYF. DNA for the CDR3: TGTGCCACCAGTGACGACAGCTCAGATACGCAGTATTTT.

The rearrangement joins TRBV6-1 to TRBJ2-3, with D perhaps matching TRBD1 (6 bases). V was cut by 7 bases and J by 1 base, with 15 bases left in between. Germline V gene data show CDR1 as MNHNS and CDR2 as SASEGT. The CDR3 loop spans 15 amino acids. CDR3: CASTLGGAGTDTQYF. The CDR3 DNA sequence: TGTGCCAGCACCTTAGGGGGTGCAGGCACAGATACGCAGTATTTT.

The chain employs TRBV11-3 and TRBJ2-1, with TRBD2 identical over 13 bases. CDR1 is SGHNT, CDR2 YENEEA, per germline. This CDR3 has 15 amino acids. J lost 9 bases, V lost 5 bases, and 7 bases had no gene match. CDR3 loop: CASSKLAGGPGEQFF. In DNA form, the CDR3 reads TGTGCCAGCAGCAAACTAGCGGGGGGGCCCGGTGAGCAGTTCTTC.

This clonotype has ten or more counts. CDR3 in amino acids: CASSLTGQGIGEQFF. Here the CDR3 DNA reads TGTGCCAGCAGCTTAACGGGACAGGGGATCGGGGAGCAGTTCTTC. The chain has TRBV11-3 and TRBJ2-1; TRBD1 agrees at 10 bases. J lost 10 bases, V lost 2 bases, and 8 bases had no gene match. The CDR3 is made up of 15 amino acids. Germline loops: CDR1 SGHNT, CDR2 YENEEA. The full variable domain, completed using reference TRBV11-3 and TRBJ2-1, is EAGVVQSPRYKIIEKKQPVAFWCNPISGHNTLYWYLQNLGQGPELLIRYENEEAVDDSQLPKDRFSAERLKGVDSTLKIQPAELGDSAVYLCASSLTGQGIGEQFFGPGTRLTVL.